The T cell receptor beta chain under discussion was sequenced for a study of T cell responses to AZD1222 COVID-19 vaccine. Method: immunoSEQ multiplex PCR; TCRdb's copy keeps in-frame clones and lacks some. The table records 90,000 to 150,000 clones, roughly nine tenths of them present only once. Germline V CDR1 and CDR2: MDHEN, SYDVKM. The V end was cut by 5 bases, the J end by 6 bases, with 11 bases between. The CDR3 has 14 residues. This specimen consisted of peripheral blood, obtained on day 0 of AZD1222 vaccination. The sequence came from an adult in good health. This chain connects TRBV28 to TRBJ1-6; tentatively, D is TRBD1 (6 bases). CDR3 in amino acids: CASSPRGPNSPLHF. Written as DNA, the CDR3 is TGTGCCAGCAGTCCCCGGGGGCCTAATTCACCCCTCCACTTT.